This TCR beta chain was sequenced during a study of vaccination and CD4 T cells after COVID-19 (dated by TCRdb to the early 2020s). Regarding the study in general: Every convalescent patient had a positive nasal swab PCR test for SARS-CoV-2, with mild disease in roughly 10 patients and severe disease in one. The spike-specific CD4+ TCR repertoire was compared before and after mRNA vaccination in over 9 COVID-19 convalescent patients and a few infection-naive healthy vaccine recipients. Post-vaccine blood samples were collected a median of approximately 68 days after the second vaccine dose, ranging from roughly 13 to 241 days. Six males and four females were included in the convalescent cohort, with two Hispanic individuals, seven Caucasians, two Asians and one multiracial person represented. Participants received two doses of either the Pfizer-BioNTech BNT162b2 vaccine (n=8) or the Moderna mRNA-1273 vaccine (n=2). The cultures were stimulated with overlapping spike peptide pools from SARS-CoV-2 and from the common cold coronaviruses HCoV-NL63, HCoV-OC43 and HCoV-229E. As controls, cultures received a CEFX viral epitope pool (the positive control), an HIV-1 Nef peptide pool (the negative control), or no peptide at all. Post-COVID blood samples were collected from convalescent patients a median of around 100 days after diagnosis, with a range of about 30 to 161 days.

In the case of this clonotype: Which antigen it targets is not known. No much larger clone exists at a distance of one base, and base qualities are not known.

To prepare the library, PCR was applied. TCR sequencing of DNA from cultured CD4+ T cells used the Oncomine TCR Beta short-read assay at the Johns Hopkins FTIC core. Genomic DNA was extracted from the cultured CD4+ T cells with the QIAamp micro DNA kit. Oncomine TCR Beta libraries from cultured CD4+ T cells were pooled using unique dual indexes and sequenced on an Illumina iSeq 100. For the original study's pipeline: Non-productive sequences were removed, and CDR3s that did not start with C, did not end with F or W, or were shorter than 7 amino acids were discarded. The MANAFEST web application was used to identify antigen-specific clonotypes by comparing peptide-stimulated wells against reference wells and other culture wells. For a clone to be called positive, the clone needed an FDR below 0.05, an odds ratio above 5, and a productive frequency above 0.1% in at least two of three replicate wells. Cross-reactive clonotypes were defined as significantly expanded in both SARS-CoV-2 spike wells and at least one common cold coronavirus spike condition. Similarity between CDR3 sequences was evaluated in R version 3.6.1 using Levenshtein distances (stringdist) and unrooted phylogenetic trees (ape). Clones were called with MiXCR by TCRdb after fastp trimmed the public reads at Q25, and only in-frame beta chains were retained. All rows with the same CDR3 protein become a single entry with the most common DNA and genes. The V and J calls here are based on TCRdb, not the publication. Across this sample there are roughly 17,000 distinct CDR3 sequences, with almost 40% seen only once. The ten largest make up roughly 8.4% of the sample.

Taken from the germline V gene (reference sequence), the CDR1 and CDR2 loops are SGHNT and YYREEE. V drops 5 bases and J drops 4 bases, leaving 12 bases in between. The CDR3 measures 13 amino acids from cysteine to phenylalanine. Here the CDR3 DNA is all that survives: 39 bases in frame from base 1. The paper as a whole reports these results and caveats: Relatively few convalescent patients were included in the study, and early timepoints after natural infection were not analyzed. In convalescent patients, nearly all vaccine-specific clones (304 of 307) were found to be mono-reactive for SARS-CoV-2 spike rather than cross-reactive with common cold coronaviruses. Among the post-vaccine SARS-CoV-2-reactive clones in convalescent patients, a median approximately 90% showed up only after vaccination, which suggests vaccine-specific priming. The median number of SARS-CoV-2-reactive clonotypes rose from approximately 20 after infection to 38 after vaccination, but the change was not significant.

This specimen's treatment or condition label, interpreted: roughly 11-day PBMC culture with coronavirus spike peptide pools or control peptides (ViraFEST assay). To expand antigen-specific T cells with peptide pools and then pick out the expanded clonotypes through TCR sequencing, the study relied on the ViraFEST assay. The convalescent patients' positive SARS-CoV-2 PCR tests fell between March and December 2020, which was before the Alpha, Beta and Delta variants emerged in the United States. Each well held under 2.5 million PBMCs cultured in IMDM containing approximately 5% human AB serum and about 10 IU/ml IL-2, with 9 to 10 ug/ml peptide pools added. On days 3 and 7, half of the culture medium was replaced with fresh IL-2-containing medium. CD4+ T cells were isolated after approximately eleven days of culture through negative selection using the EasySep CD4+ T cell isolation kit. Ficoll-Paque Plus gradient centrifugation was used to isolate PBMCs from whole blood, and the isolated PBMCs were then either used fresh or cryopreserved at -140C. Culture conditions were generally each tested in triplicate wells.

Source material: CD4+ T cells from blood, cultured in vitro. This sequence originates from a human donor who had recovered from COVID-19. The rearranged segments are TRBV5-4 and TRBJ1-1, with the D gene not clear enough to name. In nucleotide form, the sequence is TGTGCCAGCAGACTGGTGGGCAGCACTGAAGCTTTCTTT. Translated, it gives CASRLVGSTEAFF.